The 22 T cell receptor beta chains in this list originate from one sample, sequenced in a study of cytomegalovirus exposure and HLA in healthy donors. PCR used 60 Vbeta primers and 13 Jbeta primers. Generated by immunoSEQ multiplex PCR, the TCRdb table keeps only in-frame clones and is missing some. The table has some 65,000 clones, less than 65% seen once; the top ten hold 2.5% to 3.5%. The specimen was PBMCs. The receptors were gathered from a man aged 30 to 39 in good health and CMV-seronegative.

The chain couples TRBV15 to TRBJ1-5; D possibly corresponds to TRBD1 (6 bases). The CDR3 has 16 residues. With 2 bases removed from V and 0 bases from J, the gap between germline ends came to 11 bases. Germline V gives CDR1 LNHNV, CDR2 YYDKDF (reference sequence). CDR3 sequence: CATSRILQGSNQPQHF. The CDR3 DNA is TGTGCCACCAGCAGAATCCTACAGGGTAGCAATCAGCCCCAGCATTTT.

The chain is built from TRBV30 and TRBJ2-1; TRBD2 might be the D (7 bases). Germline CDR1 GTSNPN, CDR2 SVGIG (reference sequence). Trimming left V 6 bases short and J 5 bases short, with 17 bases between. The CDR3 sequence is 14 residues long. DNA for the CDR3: TGTGCCTGCCTGACGGGGGGCGACCACAATGAGCAGTTCTTC. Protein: CACLTGGDHNEQFF.

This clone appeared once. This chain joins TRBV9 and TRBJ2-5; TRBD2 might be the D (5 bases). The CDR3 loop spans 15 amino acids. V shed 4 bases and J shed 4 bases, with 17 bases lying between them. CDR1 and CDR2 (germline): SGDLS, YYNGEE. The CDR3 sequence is CASSPRGGRGETQYF. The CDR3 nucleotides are TGTGCCAGCAGCCCCCGAGGAGGACGTGGAGAGACCCAGTACTTC.

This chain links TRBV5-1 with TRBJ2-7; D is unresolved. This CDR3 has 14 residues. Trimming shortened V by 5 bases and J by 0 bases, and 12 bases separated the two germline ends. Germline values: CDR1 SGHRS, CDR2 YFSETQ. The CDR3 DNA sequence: TGCGCCAGCAGGGGCGGTCAGGACTCCTACGAGCAGTACGTC. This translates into CASRGGQDSYEQYV.

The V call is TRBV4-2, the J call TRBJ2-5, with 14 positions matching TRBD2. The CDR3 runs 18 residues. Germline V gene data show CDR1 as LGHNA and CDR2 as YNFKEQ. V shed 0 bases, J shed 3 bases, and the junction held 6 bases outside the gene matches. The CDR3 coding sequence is TGTGCCAGCAGCCAAGATAAGACTAGCGGGGGGGCGGAAGAGACCCAGTACTTC. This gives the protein CASSQDKTSGGAEETQYF.

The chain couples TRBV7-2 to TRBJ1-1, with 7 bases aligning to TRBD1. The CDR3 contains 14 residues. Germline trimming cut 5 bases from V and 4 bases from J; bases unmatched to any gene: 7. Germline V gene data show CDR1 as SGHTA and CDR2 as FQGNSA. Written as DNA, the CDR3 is TGTGCCAGCAGCGTTCACAGGGGTGGCACTGAAGCTTTCTTT. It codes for CASSVHRGGTEAFF.

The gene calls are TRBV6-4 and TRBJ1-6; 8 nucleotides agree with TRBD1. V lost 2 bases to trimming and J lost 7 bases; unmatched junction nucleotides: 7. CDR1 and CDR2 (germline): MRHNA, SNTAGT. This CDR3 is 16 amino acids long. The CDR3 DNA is TGTGCCAGCAGTGACGAGCAGGGGGCGAGGAATTCACCCCTCCACTTT. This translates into CASSDEQGARNSPLHF.

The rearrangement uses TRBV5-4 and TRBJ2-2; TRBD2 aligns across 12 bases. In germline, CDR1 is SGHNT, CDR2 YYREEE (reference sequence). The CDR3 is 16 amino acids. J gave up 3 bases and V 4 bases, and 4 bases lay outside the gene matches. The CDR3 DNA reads TGTGCCAGCAGCCGCTGGACTAGCGGGGACACCGGGGAGCTGTTTTTT. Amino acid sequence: CASSRWTSGDTGELFF.

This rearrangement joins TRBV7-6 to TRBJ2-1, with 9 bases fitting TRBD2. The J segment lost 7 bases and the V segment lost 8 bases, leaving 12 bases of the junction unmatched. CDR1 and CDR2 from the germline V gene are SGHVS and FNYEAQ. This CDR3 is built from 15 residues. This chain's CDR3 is CASASAGGLRNEQFF. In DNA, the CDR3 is TGTGCCAGCGCATCGGCGGGGGGGCTCCGGAATGAGCAGTTCTTC. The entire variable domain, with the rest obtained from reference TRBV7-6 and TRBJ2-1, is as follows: GAGVSQSPRYKVTKRGQDVALRCDPISGHVSLYWYRQALGQGPEFLTYFNYEAQQDKSGLPNDRFSAERPEGSISTLTIQRTEQRDSAMYRCASASAGGLRNEQFFGPGTRLTVL.

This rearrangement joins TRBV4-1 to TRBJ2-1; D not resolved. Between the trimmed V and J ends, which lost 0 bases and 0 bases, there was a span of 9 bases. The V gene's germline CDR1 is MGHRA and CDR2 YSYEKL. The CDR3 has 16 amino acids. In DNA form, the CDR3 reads TGCGCCAGCAGCCAAGATGCCCGCGGCTCCTACAATGAGCAGTTCTTC. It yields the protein CASSQDARGSYNEQFF.

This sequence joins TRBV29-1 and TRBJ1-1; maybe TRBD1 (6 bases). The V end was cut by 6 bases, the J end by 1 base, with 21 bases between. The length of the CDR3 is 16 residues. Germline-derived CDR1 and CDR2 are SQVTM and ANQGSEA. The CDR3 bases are TGCAGCGTCGCAGGGCAGGGGTGGACCTCGAACACTGAAGCTTTCTTT. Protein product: CSVAGQGWTSNTEAFF.

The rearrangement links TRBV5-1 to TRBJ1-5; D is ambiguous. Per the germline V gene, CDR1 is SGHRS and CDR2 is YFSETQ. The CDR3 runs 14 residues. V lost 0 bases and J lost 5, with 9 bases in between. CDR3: CASSLGGTHQPQHF. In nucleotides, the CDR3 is TGCGCCAGCAGCTTGGGAGGTACCCATCAGCCCCAGCATTTT. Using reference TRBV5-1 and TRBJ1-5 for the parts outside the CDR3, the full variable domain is KAGVTQTPRYLIKTRGQQVTLSCSPISGHRSVSWYQQTPGQGLQFLFEYFSETQRNKGNFPGRFSGRQFSNSRSEMNVSTLELGDSALYLCASSLGGTHQPQHFGDGTRLSIL.

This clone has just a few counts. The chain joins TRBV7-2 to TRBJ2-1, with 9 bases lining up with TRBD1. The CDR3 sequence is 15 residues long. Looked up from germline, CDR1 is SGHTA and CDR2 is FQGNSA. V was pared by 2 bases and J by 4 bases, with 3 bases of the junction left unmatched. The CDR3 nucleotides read TGTGCCAGCAGCTTAACGACAGGGGGGTACAATGAGCAGTTCTTC. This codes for CASSLTTGGYNEQFF.

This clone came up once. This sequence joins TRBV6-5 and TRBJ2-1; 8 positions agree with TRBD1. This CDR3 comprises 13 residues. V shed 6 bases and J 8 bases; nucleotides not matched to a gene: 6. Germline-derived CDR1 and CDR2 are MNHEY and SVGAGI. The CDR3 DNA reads TGTGCCAGCAGGGACAGGGATGTCGATGAGCAGTTCTTC. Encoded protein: CASRDRDVDEQFF.

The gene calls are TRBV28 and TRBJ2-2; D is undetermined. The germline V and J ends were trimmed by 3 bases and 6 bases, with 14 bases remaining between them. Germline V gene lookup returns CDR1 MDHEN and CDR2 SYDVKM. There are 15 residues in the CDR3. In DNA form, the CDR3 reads TGTGCCAGCAGTTTGGGCGCCCGTGGTTCCGGGGAGCTGTTTTTT. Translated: CASSLGARGSGELFF.

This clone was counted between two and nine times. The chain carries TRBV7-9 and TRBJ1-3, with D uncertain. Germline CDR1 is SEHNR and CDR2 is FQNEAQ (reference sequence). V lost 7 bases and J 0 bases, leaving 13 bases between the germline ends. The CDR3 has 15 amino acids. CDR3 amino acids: CASTFRGSSGNTIYF. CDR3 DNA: TGTGCCAGCACCTTTCGAGGTAGCTCTGGAAACACCATATATTTT.

CDR3 bases: TGTGCCACTACACCCCAGGGGGGCGATGAGCAGTTCTTC. Translated, it gives CATTPQGGDEQFF. The chain carries TRBV6-5 and TRBJ2-1; D might be TRBD1 (7 bases). From germline, CDR1 is MNHEY and CDR2 SVGAGI. This CDR3 region has 13 residues. Trimming shortened V by 10 bases and J by 8 bases, and 18 bases separated the two germline ends.

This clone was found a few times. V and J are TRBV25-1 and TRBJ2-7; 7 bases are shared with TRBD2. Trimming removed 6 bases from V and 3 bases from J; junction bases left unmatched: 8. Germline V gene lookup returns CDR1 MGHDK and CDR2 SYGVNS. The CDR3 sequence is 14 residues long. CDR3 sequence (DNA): TGTGCCAGCAGCACAAATTGGGGGGGCTACGAGCAGTACTTC. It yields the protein CASSTNWGGYEQYF.

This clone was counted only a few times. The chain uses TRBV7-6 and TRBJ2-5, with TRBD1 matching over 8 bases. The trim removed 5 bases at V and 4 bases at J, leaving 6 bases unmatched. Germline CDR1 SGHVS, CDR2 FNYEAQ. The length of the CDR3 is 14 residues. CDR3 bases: TGTGCCAGCAGCGCGACAGGGGTCCGAGAGACCCAGTACTTC. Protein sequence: CASSATGVRETQYF.

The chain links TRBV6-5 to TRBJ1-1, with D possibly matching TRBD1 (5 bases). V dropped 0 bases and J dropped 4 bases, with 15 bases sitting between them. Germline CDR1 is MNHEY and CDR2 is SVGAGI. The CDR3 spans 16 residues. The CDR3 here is CASSYSFSGLGTEAFF. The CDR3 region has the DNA TGTGCCAGCAGTTACTCGTTTTCAGGGCTCGGCACTGAAGCTTTCTTT.

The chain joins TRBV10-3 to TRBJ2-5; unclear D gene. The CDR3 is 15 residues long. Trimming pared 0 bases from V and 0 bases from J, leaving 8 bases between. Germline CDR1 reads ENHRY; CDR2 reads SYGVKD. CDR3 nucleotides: TGTGCCATCAGTGAGTCGACTCGGAACCAAGAGACCCAGTACTTC. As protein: CAISESTRNQETQYF.

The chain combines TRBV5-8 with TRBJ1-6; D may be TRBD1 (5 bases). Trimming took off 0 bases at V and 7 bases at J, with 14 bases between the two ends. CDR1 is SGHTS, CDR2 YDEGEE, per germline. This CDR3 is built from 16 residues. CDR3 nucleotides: TGTGCCAGCAGCTTGGGGTACTCAGGGAGGAATTCACCCCTCCACTTT. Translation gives CASSLGYSGRNSPLHF.